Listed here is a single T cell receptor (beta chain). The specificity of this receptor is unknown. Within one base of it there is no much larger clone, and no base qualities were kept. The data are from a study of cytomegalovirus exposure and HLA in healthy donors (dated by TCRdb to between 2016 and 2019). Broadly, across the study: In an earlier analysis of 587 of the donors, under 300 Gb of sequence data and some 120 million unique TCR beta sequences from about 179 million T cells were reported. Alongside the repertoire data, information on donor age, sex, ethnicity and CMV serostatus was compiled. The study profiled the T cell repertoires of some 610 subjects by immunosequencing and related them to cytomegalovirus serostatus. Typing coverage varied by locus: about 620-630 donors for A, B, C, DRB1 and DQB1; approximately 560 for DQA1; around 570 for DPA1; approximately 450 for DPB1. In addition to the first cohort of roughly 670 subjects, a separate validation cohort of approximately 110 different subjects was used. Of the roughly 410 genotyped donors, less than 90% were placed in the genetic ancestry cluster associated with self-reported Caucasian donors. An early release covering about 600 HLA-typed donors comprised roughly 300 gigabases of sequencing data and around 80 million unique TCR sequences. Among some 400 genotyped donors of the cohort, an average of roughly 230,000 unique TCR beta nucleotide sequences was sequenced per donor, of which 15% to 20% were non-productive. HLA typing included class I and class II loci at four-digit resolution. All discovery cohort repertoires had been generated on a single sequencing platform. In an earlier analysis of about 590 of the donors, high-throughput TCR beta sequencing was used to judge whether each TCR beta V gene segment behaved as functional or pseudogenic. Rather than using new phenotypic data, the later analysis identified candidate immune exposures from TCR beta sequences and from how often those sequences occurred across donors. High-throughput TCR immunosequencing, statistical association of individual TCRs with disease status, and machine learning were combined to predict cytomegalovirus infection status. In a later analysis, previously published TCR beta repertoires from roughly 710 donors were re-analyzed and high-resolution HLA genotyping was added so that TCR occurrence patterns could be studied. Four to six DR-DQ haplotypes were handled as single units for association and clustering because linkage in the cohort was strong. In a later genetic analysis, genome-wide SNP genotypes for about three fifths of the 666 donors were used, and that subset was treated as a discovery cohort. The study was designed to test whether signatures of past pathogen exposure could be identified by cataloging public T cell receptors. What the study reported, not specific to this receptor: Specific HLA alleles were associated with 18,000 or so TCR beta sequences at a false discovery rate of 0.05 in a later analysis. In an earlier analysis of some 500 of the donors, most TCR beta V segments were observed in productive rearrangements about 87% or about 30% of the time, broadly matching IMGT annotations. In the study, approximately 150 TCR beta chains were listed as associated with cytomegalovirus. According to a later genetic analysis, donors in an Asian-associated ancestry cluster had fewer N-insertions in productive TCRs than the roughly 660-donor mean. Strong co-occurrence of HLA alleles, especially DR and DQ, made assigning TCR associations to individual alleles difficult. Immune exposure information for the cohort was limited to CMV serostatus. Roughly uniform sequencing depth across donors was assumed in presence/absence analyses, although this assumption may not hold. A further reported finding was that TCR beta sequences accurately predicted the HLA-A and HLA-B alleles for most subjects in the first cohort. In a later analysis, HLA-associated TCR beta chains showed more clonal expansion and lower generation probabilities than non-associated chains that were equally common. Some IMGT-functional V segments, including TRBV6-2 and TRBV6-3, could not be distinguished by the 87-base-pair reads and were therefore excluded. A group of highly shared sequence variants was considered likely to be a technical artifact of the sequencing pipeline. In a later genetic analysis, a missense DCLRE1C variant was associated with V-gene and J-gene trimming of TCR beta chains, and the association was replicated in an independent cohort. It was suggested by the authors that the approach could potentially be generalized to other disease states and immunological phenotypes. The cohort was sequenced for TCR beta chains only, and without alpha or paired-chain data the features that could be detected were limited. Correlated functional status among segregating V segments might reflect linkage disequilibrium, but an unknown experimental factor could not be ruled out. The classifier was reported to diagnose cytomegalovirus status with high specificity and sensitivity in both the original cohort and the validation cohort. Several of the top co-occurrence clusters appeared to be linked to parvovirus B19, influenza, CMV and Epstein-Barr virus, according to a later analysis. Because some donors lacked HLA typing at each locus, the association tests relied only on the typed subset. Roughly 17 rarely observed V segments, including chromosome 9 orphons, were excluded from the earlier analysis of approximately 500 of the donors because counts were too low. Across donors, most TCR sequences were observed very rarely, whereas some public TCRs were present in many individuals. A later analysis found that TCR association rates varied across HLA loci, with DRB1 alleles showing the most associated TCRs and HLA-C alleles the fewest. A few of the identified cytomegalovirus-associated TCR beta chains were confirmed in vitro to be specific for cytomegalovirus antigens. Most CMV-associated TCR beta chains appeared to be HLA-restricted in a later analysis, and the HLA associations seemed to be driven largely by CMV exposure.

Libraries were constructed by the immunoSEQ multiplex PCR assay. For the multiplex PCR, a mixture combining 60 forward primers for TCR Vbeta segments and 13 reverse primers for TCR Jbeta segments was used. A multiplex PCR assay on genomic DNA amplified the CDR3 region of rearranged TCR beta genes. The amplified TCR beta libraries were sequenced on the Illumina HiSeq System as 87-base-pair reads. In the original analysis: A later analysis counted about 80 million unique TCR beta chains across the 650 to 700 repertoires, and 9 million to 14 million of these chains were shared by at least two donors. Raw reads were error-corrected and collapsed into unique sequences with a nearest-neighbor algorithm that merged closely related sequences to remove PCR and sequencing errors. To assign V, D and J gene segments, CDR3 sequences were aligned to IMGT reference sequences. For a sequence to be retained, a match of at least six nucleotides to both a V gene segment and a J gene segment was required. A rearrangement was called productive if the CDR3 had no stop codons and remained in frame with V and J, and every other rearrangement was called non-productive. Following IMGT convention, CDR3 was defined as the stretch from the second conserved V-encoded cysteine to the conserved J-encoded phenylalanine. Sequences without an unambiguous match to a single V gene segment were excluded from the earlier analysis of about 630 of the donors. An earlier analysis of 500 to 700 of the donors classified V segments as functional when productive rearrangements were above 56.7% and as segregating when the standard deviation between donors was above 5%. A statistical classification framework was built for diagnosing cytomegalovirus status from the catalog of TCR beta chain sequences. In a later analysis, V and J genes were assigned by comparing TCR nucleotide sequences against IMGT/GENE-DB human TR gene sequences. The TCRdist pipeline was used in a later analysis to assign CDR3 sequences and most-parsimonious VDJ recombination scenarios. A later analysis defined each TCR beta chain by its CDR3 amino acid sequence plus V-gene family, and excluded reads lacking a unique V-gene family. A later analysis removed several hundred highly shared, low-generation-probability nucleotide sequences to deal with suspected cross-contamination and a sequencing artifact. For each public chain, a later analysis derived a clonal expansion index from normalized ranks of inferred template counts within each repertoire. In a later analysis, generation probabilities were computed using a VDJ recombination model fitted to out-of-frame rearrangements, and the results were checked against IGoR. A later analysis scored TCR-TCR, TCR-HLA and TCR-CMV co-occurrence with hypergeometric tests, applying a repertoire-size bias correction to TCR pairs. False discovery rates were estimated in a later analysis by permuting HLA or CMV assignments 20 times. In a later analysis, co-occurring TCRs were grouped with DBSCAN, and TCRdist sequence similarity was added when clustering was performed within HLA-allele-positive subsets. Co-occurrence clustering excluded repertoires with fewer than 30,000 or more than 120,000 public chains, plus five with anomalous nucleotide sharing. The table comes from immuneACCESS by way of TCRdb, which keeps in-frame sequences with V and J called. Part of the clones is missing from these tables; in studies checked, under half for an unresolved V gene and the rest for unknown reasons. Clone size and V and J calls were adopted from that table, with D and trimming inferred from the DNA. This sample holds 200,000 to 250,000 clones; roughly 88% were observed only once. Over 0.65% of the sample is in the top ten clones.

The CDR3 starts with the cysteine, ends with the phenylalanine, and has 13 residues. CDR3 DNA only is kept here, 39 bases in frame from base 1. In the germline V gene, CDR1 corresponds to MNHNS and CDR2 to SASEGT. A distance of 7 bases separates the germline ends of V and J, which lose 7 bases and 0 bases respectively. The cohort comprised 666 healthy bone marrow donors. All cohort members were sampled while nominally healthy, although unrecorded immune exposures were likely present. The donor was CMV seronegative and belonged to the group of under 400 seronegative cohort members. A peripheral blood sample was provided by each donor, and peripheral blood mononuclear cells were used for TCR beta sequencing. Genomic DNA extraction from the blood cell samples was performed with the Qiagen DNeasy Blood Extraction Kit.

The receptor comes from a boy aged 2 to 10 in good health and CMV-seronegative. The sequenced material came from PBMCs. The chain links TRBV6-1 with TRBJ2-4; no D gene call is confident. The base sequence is TGTGCCAGCACAGGATTAGCCAAAAACATTCAGTACTTC. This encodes CASTGLAKNIQYF.